The rows below give T cell receptor beta chains drawn from one sample of a study of blood T cell repertoires in COVID-19. The repertoire was sequenced with immunoSEQ multiplex PCR; TCRdb's copy has only in-frame clones and lacks some. Of around 150,000 clones listed, around 90% are singletons. Sequencing used peripheral blood. The source of these receptors is a woman aged 55-70 years with active or convalescent COVID-19. Both conserved end residues are part of each CDR3. The D gene is left open where the match is weak. Size tells how often a clone was seen (once, few, many) or the class of an expanded clone, and some rows leave it out.

cdr3_length j_call v_call clone_size d_call cdr3_nt cdr3_aa
17 TRBJ1-5 TRBV10-3 NA TRBD1 TGTGCCATCAGTGGATCTGGACAGGGAGTTAGCAATCAGCCCCAGCATTTT CAISGSGQGVSNQPQHF
14 TRBJ2-2 TRBV5-1 once NA TGCGCCAGCTCCTCAGGGGCGAACACCGGGGAGCTGTTTTTT CASSSGANTGELFF
15 TRBJ2-2 TRBV6-5 NA TRBD1 TGTGCCAGCAGTTCGACCGCAGGGACAGCCGGGGAGCTGTTTTTT CASSSTAGTAGELFF
15 TRBJ1-5 TRBV7-2 few NA TGTGCCAGCAGCTTAGCTTTGGCAGGCCAACGGCCCCAGCATTTT CASSLALAGQRPQHF
14 TRBJ2-3 TRBV5-1 NA NA TGCGCCAGCAGCTTGGGAGAGGGAACAGATACGCAGTATTTT CASSLGEGTDTQYF
16 TRBJ2-2 TRBV11-3 NA NA TGTGCCAGCAGCTTAGAAACAGGGCGGAGTGGCGGGGAGCTGTTTTTT CASSLETGRSGGELFF
16 TRBJ2-5 TRBV7-2 NA TRBD1 TGTGCCAGCAGCTTAGCGGGGACAGCCCCCCAAGAGACCCAGTACTTC CASSLAGTAPQETQYF
14 TRBJ2-3 TRBV4-3 NA NA TGCGCCAGCAGTTACGGCGGGGCAGCAGATACGCAGTATTTT CASSYGGAADTQYF
13 TRBJ1-1 TRBV7-9 NA NA TGTGCCAGCAGCGGCGGGACGGGAGGCCTAGCTTTCTTT CASSGGTGGLAFF
12 TRBJ1-6 TRBV29-1 few TRBD1 TGCAGCGTACGGGACAGTGGTTCACCCCTCCACTTT CSVRDSGSPLHF
17 TRBJ2-3 TRBV10-3 NA TRBD2 TGTGCCATCCAGAGGACTAGCGGGGGGGTTAGCACAGATACGCAGTATTTT CAIQRTSGGVSTDTQYF
15 TRBJ1-1 TRBV18 NA TRBD1 TGTGCCAGCTCACTCCAGACAGGGAGGTCCACTGAAGCTTTCTTT CASSLQTGRSTEAFF
14 TRBJ1-1 TRBV30 NA NA TGTGCCTGGATTCGGGTTGGGTGGAACACTGAAGCTTTCTTT CAWIRVGWNTEAFF
18 TRBJ2-6 TRBV21-1 NA NA TGTGCCAGCAGCAAAGACCCTAGCGGGACCCTTCGGGCCAACGTCCTGACTTTC CASSKDPSGTLRANVLTF
8 TRBJ2-1 TRBV4-3 NA NA TGCGCCAGCAGCCCGTATATCTTC CASSPYIF
16 TRBJ2-2 TRBV12-5 once NA TGTGCTAGTGGTCCGGGATCGAAGGCGATAGGGGGGGAGCTGTTTTTT CASGPGSKAIGGELFF
14 TRBJ2-1 TRBV7-8 NA NA TGTGCCAGCAAAGACTGGGGCCTATACAATGAGCAGTTCTTC CASKDWGLYNEQFF
16 TRBJ1-1 TRBV12-2 NA NA TGTGCAAGTCGCTTGCGGGACAGGGATCCGAACACTGAAGCTTTCTTT CASRLRDRDPNTEAFF
16 TRBJ2-5 TRBV7-2 NA TRBD2 TGTGCCAGCAGCTTAGCTCTGCGGGGGGGTCAAGAGACCCAGTACTTC CASSLALRGGQETQYF
13 TRBJ2-7 TRBV10-3 NA NA TGTGCCATCAGCGGGGACACCGCCTACGAGCAGTACTTC CAISGDTAYEQYF
13 TRBJ2-7 TRBV7-3 NA NA TGTGCCAGCAGCCTTGAGTTGGGGGGCGAGCAGTACTTC CASSLELGGEQYF
19 TRBJ2-1 TRBV4-3 NA TRBD2 TGCGCCAGCAGCCAAGGGCGGGCGGGGGGATTCAGCTCCTACAATGAGCAGTTCTTC CASSQGRAGGFSSYNEQFF
14 TRBJ1-2 TRBV19 NA TRBD1 TGTGCCAGTAGCCTCGGACAGGGGGTGGGTGGCTACACCTTC CASSLGQGVGGYTF
14 TRBJ2-3 TRBV7-9 NA NA TGTGCCAGCAGCACGGCAGGGTCCACAGATACGCAGTATTTT CASSTAGSTDTQYF
14 TRBJ2-3 TRBV5-1 NA NA TGCGCCAGCAGCCCCCAATCAGGGGCAGATACGCAGTATTTT CASSPQSGADTQYF
20 TRBJ1-5 TRBV27 NA NA TGTGCCAGCAGTCCCTTACGACAGGACCCTGACACGTATAGCAATCAGCCCCAGCATTTT CASSPLRQDPDTYSNQPQHF
12 TRBJ1-2 TRBV3-1/TRBV3-2 NA NA TGTGCCAGCAGCCGCGGGGGAGATGGCTACACCTTC CASSRGGDGYTF
15 TRBJ2-3 TRBV5-4 NA TRBD2 TGTGCCAGCAGAACGGGGGGGCCTAGCACAGATACGCAGTATTTT CASRTGGPSTDTQYF
16 TRBJ2-3 TRBV5-1 NA NA TGCGCCAGCAGCTTGGCCGTTCTGGCAGACACAGATACGCAGTATTTT CASSLAVLADTDTQYF
14 TRBJ1-3 TRBV18 NA NA TGTGCCAGCTCACCCACGGAGATAGGAAACACCATATATTTT CASSPTEIGNTIYF
11 TRBJ1-2 TRBV11-2 few NA TGTGCCAGCAGCCCCCAGGTGGGCTACACCTTC CASSPQVGYTF
14 TRBJ2-7 TRBV11-2 NA NA TGTGCCAGCAGCCCCCAGGGGGGTCCCTACGAGCAGTACTTC CASSPQGGPYEQYF
15 TRBJ1-1 TRBV4-1 few NA TGCGCCAGCAGCCAAGATATGTCGGAGGTCACTGAAGCTTTCTTT CASSQDMSEVTEAFF
15 TRBJ1-1 TRBV6-5 NA NA TGTGCCAGCAGTTACTCGCTGACGGGGAACACTGAAGCTTTCTTT CASSYSLTGNTEAFF
15 TRBJ1-2 TRBV19 NA NA TGTGCCAGTAGTATAGCGGAGGGGCATGGCTATGGCTACACCTTC CASSIAEGHGYGYTF
13 TRBJ1-6 TRBV2 once TRBD1 TGTGCCAGCAGTGTACAGGGGGGTTCACCCCTCCACTTT CASSVQGGSPLHF
15 TRBJ2-3 TRBV24-1 NA TRBD1 TGTGCCACCAGTGACCCCGGACAGGGTTTTGATACGCAGTATTTT CATSDPGQGFDTQYF
18 TRBJ1-5 TRBV19 NA TRBD1 TGTGCCAGTAGTGATCATCAAGTTCTCGTGGGACAGGGACAGCCCCAGCATTTT CASSDHQVLVGQGQPQHF
15 TRBJ2-7 TRBV11-2 NA TRBD1 TGTGCCAGCAGCTTAGATCGACAGGGAACCTACGAGCAGTACTTC CASSLDRQGTYEQYF